A single sample gave rise to the 22 T cell receptor beta chains below, sequenced in a study of CD8 T cells in Susac syndrome. RNA amounts of about 0.5 to 1 ug underwent reverse transcription with random hexamers. A single record per CDR3 protein comes from TCRdb applying MiXCR to the immunoSEQ multiplex PCR reads. The top ten clones hold less than 0.19% of a sample with tens of thousands of distinct CDR3 sequences, 93% of them seen once. Source material: CD4+ T cells from PBMCs. The receptors were sampled from a human donor with Susac syndrome.

This clonotype appeared a single time. J is TRBJ1-1 and V is TRBV19; D perhaps matches TRBD1 (6 bases). The CDR3 has 14 amino acids. Trimming cost V 3 bases and J 10 bases, with 18 bases left between them. Germline lookup yields CDR1 LNHDA and CDR2 SQIVND (reference sequence). Here the CDR3 reads CASSINNRESLAFF. As DNA, the CDR3 is TGTGCCAGTAGTATCAACAACAGGGAATCATTAGCTTTCTTT. Variable domain in full (rest from reference TRBV19 and TRBJ1-1): DGGITQSPKYLFRKEGQNVTLSCEQNLNHDAMYWYRQDPGQGLRLIYYSQIVNDFQKGDIAEGYSVSREKKESFPLTVTSAQKNPTAFYLCASSINNRESLAFFGQGTRLTVV.

The V gene is TRBV5-1, the J gene TRBJ1-1, with 7 bases that match TRBD1. V was clipped by 2 bases and J by 3 bases; unmatched bases: 4. Germline V CDR1 and CDR2: SGHRS, YFSETQ. The CDR3 loop spans 14 amino acids. CDR3 sequence: CASSFLGQDTEAFF. CDR3 DNA: TGCGCCAGCAGCTTCCTTGGACAGGACACTGAAGCTTTCTTT.

The rearrangement joins TRBV7-6 to TRBJ2-2, with 9 bases matching TRBD1. This CDR3 has 14 amino acids. With V trimmed by 5 bases and J by 7 bases, 5 bases remained unmatched. Germline V gives CDR1 SGHVS, CDR2 FNYEAQ. For the CDR3, the DNA is TGTGCCAGCAGCGGATACAGGGGGCGCGGGGAGCTGTTTTTT. The encoded protein is CASSGYRGRGELFF.

This clonotype was seen only once. The chain links TRBV2 to TRBJ2-3; TRBD1 matches 10 bases. The CDR3 is made up of 14 amino acids. The J segment lost 2 bases and the V segment lost 4 bases, leaving 0 bases of the junction unmatched. CDR1 SNHLY and CDR2 FYNNEI come from the germline V gene. The CDR3: CASSGQGATDTQYF. CDR3 bases: TGTGCCAGCAGTGGACAGGGGGCCACAGATACGCAGTATTTT.

The chain carries TRBV20-1 and TRBJ1-6, with 7 bases matching TRBD1. The CDR3 has 12 amino acids. Germline loops: CDR1 DFQATT, CDR2 SNEGSKA (reference sequence). J was trimmed by 8 bases and V by 6 bases; bases with no gene match: 4. The CDR3 loop is CSANRGDSPLHF. The CDR3 DNA follows: TGCAGTGCAAACAGGGGAGATTCACCCCTCCACTTT.

The DNA for the CDR3 is TGTGCCAGCAGTTCCGGGACTGCCTCTGGGGCCAACGTCCTGACTTTC. It encodes CASSSGTASGANVLTF. The rearrangement uses TRBV28 and TRBJ2-6; D is possibly TRBD2 (6 bases). V was shortened by 4 bases and J by 0 bases, with 10 bases between the two germline ends. Per the germline V gene, CDR1 is MDHEN and CDR2 is SYDVKM. This CDR3 spans 16 amino acids.

V usage is TRBV7-2 and J usage is TRBJ2-3; 7 bases line up with TRBD2. This CDR3 comprises 15 residues. The V segment lost 5 bases and the J segment 6 bases; nucleotides outside the gene matches: 11. Looked up from germline, CDR1 is SGHTA and CDR2 is FQGNSA. The CDR3 DNA sequence: TGTGCCAGCAGCCCAGCGGGACTACGGGTCGATACGCAGTATTTT. Protein product: CASSPAGLRVDTQYF.

This chain joins TRBV10-3 and TRBJ2-2; 10 bases match TRBD1. Germline-derived CDR1 and CDR2 are ENHRY and SYGVKD. The CDR3 totals 16 residues. V was pared by 3 bases and J by 7 bases, with 8 bases of the junction left unmatched. DNA of the CDR3: TGTGCCATCAGTGACCCGGGACAGGGGTTAATCGGGGAGCTGTTTTTT. Its protein is CAISDPGQGLIGELFF.

This clonotype came up once. The chain is built from TRBV7-9 and TRBJ1-1, with D uncertain. V was pared by 6 bases and J by 0 bases, with 8 bases between. The CDR3 covers 13 residues. Germline V gives CDR1 SEHNR, CDR2 FQNEAQ (reference sequence). The CDR3 region is CASSRTVNTEAFF. Written as DNA, the CDR3 is TGTGCCAGCAGTCGGACGGTGAACACTGAAGCTTTCTTT.

The J gene is TRBJ1-5, the V gene TRBV19, with D hard to call. CDR3 length equals 16 residues. V gave up 5 bases and J gave up 0 bases, with 14 bases separating them. Germline assignment: CDR1 LNHDA and CDR2 SQIVND (reference sequence). The CDR3 here is CASSPDGRNSNQPQHF. The CDR3 DNA is TGTGCCAGTAGTCCCGACGGCCGAAATAGCAATCAGCCCCAGCATTTT.

The chain recombines TRBV28 with TRBJ2-7; 10 bases align to TRBD1. This CDR3 has 17 residues. The germline gives CDR1 MDHEN, CDR2 SYDVKM. Trimming cost V 3 bases and J 0 bases; bases outside gene matches: 8. The CDR3 reads CASSFPGTGDYSYEQYF. The CDR3 DNA sequence: TGTGCCAGCAGTTTTCCCGGGACAGGGGATTACTCCTACGAGCAGTACTTC.

The chain carries TRBV5-6 and TRBJ1-1; D possibly corresponds to TRBD1 (6 bases). The ends were cut back, 2 bases at V and 1 base at J, with 9 bases in the middle. The germline V gene has CDR1 SGHDT and CDR2 YYEEEE. The CDR3 loop spans 14 amino acids. The CDR3: CASSFGQKNTEAFF. CDR3 DNA: TGTGCCAGCAGCTTTGGACAGAAGAACACTGAAGCTTTCTTT.

The V and J genes are TRBV2 and TRBJ1-5, with 9 bases that match TRBD1. V was pared by 4 bases and J by 6 bases, with 4 bases of the junction left unmatched. The CDR3 is made up of 14 amino acids. Germline loops: CDR1 SNHLY, CDR2 FYNNEI. The CDR3 DNA follows: TGTGCCAGCAGTGGGGGACAGGGAATTCAGCCCCAGCATTTT. As protein: CASSGGQGIQPQHF.

The V call is TRBV18, the J call TRBJ1-1; no clear D gene. Germline CDR1 is KGHSH and CDR2 is LQKENI. The V end lost 6 bases, the J end lost 4 bases, and 15 bases lay between the germline ends. The CDR3 has 14 residues. The CDR3 DNA follows: TGTGCCAGCTCCCCGCCAGACGTCGGCACTGAAGCTTTCTTT. Residues: CASSPPDVGTEAFF.

The V and J genes are TRBV14 and TRBJ1-1; D call uncertain. CDR1 and CDR2 from the germline V gene are SGHDN and FVKESK. V lost 5 bases and J 3 bases, leaving 7 bases between the germline ends. The CDR3 totals 12 residues. The CDR3 loop reads CASSGGDTEAFF. CDR3 bases: TGTGCCAGCAGCGGCGGTGACACTGAAGCTTTCTTT.

V is TRBV6-2 or TRBV6-3 and J is TRBJ2-2; no firm D call. Between the trimmed V and J ends, which lost 6 bases and 6 bases, there was a span of 29 bases. Germline V gives CDR1 MNHEY, CDR2 SVGEGT. The CDR3 loop spans 19 amino acids. CDR3 nucleotide sequence: TGTGCCAGCAGGTCCTCTCCCAGATTAGATTTATTTGTGGCCGGGGAGCTGTTTTTT. It encodes CASRSSPRLDLFVAGELFF.

This clonotype occurred once. The chain carries TRBV5-1 and TRBJ2-3; 7 positions match TRBD1. The CDR3 is 16 amino acids. CDR1 is SGHRS and CDR2 is YFSETQ in the germline V gene. The V and J ends lost 0 bases and 6 bases, in that order; junction bases with no gene match: 10. CDR3 DNA sequence: TGCGCCAGCAGCTTGGGGGGGATGACAGGGAAGGATACGCAGTATTTT. This gives the protein CASSLGGMTGKDTQYF.

This chain connects TRBV27 to TRBJ2-2, with D perhaps matching TRBD1 (6 bases). The V gene lost 3 bases and the J gene lost 6 bases, with 17 bases spanning the gap. Germline V gives CDR1 MNHEY, CDR2 SMNVEV (reference sequence). CDR3 length: 16 residues. This CDR3 reads CASSFTGHSGAGELFF. CDR3 DNA sequence: TGTGCCAGCAGTTTTACAGGGCACTCCGGCGCCGGGGAGCTGTTTTTT.

The genes are TRBV3-1 and TRBJ2-7, with 7 bases aligning to TRBD1. The CDR3 is 16 amino acids. V lost 5 bases and J lost 1; bases outside the gene matches: 11. CDR1 is LGHDT, CDR2 YNNKEL, per germline (reference sequence). The CDR3 DNA is TGTGCCAGCAGCTTTCGAGGGGGCACCAATTCCTACGAGCAGTACTTC. As protein: CASSFRGGTNSYEQYF.

This sequence joins TRBV5-6 and TRBJ2-5, with D maybe TRBD2 (5 bases). This CDR3 is 13 amino acids long. CDR1 and CDR2 (germline): SGHDT, YYEEEE. The V and J ends lost 4 bases and 1 base respectively, with 8 bases between them. CDR3 coding DNA: TGTGCCAGCAGCACGGACTTCCAAGAGACCCAGTACTTC. It translates to CASSTDFQETQYF. The full variable domain, with the rest looked up from reference TRBV5-6 and TRBJ2-5, is DAGVTQSPTHLIKTRGQQVTLRCSPKSGHDTVSWYQQALGQGPQFIFQYYEEEERQRGNFPDRFSGHQFPNYSSELNVNALLLGDSALYLCASSTDFQETQYFGPGTRLLVL.

The V and J genes are TRBV10-2 and TRBJ1-6; a possible D gene is TRBD1 (6 bases). In germline, CDR1 is WSHSY, CDR2 SAAADI. V lost 4 bases, J lost 8 bases, and 24 bases lay in between. This CDR3 is 18 amino acids long. CDR3 sequence: CASSGPRGGQKGYSPLHF. In nucleotides, the CDR3 is TGCGCCAGCAGTGGCCCCCGGGGGGGGCAAAAGGGGTATTCACCCCTCCACTTT.

The rearrangement joins TRBV28 to TRBJ2-7, with unresolved D. The CDR3 length is 15 residues. The germline V gene has CDR1 MDHEN and CDR2 SYDVKM. Trimming left V 7 bases short and J 0 bases short, with 16 bases between. CDR3 coding DNA: TGTGCCAGCAACGGGCCTTCCCCCTCCTCCTACGAGCAGTACTTC. This translates into CASNGPSPSSYEQYF. Filled out from reference TRBV28 and TRBJ2-7, the complete variable domain reads DVKVTQSSRYLVKRTGEKVFLECVQDMDHENMFWYRQDPGLGLRLIYFSYDVKMKEKGDIPEGYSVSREKKERFSLILESASTNQTSMYLCASNGPSPSSYEQYFGPGTRLTVT.